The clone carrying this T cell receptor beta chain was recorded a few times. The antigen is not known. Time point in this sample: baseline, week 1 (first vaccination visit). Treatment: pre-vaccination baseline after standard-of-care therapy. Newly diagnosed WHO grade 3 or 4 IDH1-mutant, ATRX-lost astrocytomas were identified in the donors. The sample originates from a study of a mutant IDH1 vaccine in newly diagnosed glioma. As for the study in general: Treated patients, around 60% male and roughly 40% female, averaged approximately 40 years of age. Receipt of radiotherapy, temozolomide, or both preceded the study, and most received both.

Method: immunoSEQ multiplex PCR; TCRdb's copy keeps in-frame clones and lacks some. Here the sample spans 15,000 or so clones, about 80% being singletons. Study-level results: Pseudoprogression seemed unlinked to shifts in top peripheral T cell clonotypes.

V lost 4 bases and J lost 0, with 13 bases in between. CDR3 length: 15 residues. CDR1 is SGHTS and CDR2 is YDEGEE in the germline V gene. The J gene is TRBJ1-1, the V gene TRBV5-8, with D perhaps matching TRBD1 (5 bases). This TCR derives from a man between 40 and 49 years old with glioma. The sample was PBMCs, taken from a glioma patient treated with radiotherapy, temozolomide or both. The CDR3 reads CASSGGGLLNTEAFF. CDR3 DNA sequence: TGTGCCAGCAGCGGCGGGGGTCTGCTGAACACTGAAGCTTTCTTT.